These 3 T cell receptor beta chains were all obtained from the same sample, sequenced in a study of T-cell memory formation after mild COVID-19. MiXCR, run by TCRdb on the 5' RACE reads, gives a single entry per CDR3 protein. This sample carries approximately 100,000 distinct CDR3 sequences, approximately 17% of them seen once, and the ten largest clones take approximately 28%. The sequencing sample was made of PBMCs or a T cell subset sorted from them (not recorded which). The receptors were sampled from an adult woman who had mild COVID-19 (a few samples of this study predate the infection). Cell type and time point are not known.

The chain has TRBV25-1 and TRBJ1-5, with D perhaps TRBD1 (5 bases). Between the trimmed V and J ends, which lost 6 bases and 6 bases, there was a span of 9 bases. The CDR3 covers 12 residues. Looked up from germline, CDR1 is MGHDK and CDR2 is SYGVNS. CDR3 amino acids: CASSQGFQPQHF. CDR3 coding DNA: TGTGCCAGCAGCCAGGGCTTTCAGCCCCAGCATTTT.

This chain uses TRBV9 with TRBJ2-7; D not certain. Trimming cost V 0 bases and J 3 bases, with 7 bases left between them. This CDR3 is 13 amino acids long. Looked up from germline, CDR1 is SGDLS and CDR2 is YYNGEE. The DNA of the CDR3 is TGTGCCAGCAGCGTAGGGCTGGACTACGAGCAGTACTTC. Translated: CASSVGLDYEQYF.

V is TRBV7-2 and J is TRBJ2-1, with D possibly TRBD2 on 5 matching bases. Germline-derived CDR1 and CDR2 are SGHTA and FQGNSA. V shed 5 bases and J shed 0 bases, with 14 bases lying between them. This CDR3 comprises 16 residues. The CDR3 DNA reads as TGTGCCAGCAGCCCACGGCCGGCGGGCTCCTACAATGAGCAGTTCTTC. Translation: CASSPRPAGSYNEQFF.